This TCR beta chain was profiled in a study of blood T cell repertoires in COVID-19. Study as a whole: From the United States, Italy and Spain came samples of acute and convalescent COVID-19.

Source study methods: Nucleated cell number was recorded as an estimate derived from reference gene primer amplification. The repertoire was sequenced with immunoSEQ multiplex PCR; TCRdb's copy has only in-frame clones and lacks some. For V, J and clone size, that table is used; D and trimming come from the DNA. Of fewer than 150,000 clones in the sample, over 80% were seen once. Trimming shortened V by 6 bases and J by 4 bases, and 15 bases separated the two germline ends. CDR3 length: 14 amino acids. Looked up from germline, CDR1 is SGHRS and CDR2 is YFSETQ. Sequenced material: peripheral blood. The TCR originated in a woman between 70 and 85 years old with acute or convalescent COVID-19. V is TRBV5-1 and J is TRBJ2-3; D perhaps matches TRBD2 (6 bases). The CDR3 here is CASNPTSIPDTQYF. The CDR3 DNA follows: TGCGCCAGCAACCCTACTAGCATTCCAGATACGCAGTATTTT.